The 21 T cell receptor beta chains below all came from one sample that was sequenced in a study of cytomegalovirus exposure and HLA in healthy donors. The PCR contained 60 Vbeta and 13 Jbeta primers. Profiling relied on immunoSEQ multiplex PCR, and the TCRdb table lists in-frame clones only, not all of them. The repertoire includes tens of thousands of clones, around 74% of them detected once, and roughly 20% sits in the top ten. Sequenced sample: PBMCs. The source is a woman aged 25 to 39 in good health and CMV-seropositive.

This clone was seen only once. The V gene is TRBV7-9, the J gene TRBJ1-2, with 8 bases lining up with TRBD1. The length of the CDR3 is 15 residues. Germline V gene lookup returns CDR1 SEHNR and CDR2 FQNEAQ (reference sequence). V shed 5 bases and J 2 bases; nucleotides not matched to a gene: 7. CDR3: CASSPGQGANYGYTF. DNA for the CDR3: TGTGCCAGCAGCCCAGGGCAGGGGGCGAACTATGGCTACACCTTC.

The chain is built from TRBV9 and TRBJ2-3; TRBD2 matches 8 bases. Losses at the gene ends were 3 bases for V and 2 bases for J; bases not matched to a gene: 5. Germline CDR1 is SGDLS and CDR2 is YYNGEE. This CDR3 has 15 residues. The CDR3 DNA reads TGTGCCAGCAGCGGATCTAGCGGGTTCACAGATACGCAGTATTTT. Its translation is CASSGSSGFTDTQYF.

The chain uses TRBV28 and TRBJ2-7; 11 bases match TRBD2. This CDR3 has 15 residues. V shed 5 bases, J shed 4 bases, and the junction held 7 bases outside the gene matches. The germline gives CDR1 MDHEN, CDR2 SYDVKM. The CDR3 DNA sequence: TGTGCCAGCAGTCCATTAGCGGGAGGGCCTTACGAGCAGTACTTC. Its protein is CASSPLAGGPYEQYF.

The chain has TRBV28 and TRBJ2-7; 7 nucleotides line up with TRBD2. J gave up 2 bases and V 7 bases, and 11 bases lay outside the gene matches. Germline V gives CDR1 MDHEN, CDR2 SYDVKM. This CDR3 spans 15 amino acids. In DNA form, the CDR3 reads TGTGCCAGCACTCCATCGGCTAGCGGCACCTACGAGCAGTACTTC. Its protein is CASTPSASGTYEQYF.

The CDR3 DNA reads as TGTGCCAGCCGGACTAGCGGGTACCAAGAGACCCAGTACTTC. Translation gives CASRTSGYQETQYF. The V gene is TRBV28, the J gene TRBJ2-5, with 11 bases aligning to TRBD2. Germline assignment: CDR1 MDHEN and CDR2 SYDVKM. The CDR3 is 14 amino acids. Trimming took 8 bases from V and 0 from J; bases not matched to a gene: 2.

V is TRBV20-1 and J is TRBJ1-2; D unresolved. In germline, CDR1 is DFQATT, CDR2 SNEGSKA (reference sequence). Trimming took off 6 bases at V and 4 bases at J, with 9 bases between the two ends. The CDR3 has 11 amino acids. The CDR3 DNA is TGCAGTGCAACCGGAGGCTATGGCTACACCTTC. Its translation: CSATGGYGYTF.

The rearrangement uses TRBV7-9 and TRBJ1-1; D uncertain. CDR3 length equals 13 residues. V was trimmed by 5 bases and J by 3 bases, leaving 10 bases between them. CDR1 SEHNR and CDR2 FQNEAQ come from the germline V gene (reference sequence). DNA for the CDR3: TGTGCCAGCAGCCAAGACTGGGACACTGAAGCTTTCTTT. It codes for CASSQDWDTEAFF.

The chain uses TRBV7-2 and TRBJ2-1, with D maybe TRBD2 (5 bases). Germline V gene data show CDR1 as SGHTA and CDR2 as FQGNSA. The V gene lost 4 bases and the J gene lost 7 bases, with 17 bases spanning the gap. This CDR3 is 15 amino acids long. The CDR3 bases are TGTGCCAGCAGCTCCCGGAACGGGATAGGGAATGAGCAGTTCTTC. Protein product: CASSSRNGIGNEQFF.

The chain carries TRBV28 and TRBJ1-5, with no clear D. V was shortened by 8 bases and J by 5 bases, with 10 bases between the two germline ends. CDR3 length: 12 residues. Germline V gene data show CDR1 as MDHEN and CDR2 as SYDVKM. CDR3 residues: CASDRRDQPQHF. CDR3 sequence (DNA): TGTGCCAGCGATCGGCGGGATCAGCCCCAGCATTTT.

The J gene is TRBJ2-1, the V gene TRBV6-5; maybe TRBD2 (5 bases). Trimming shortened V by 4 bases and J by 0 bases, and 10 bases separated the two germline ends. Germline values: CDR1 MNHEY, CDR2 SVGAGI. The CDR3 length is 15 residues. The CDR3 sequence is CASSSGGYSYNEQFF. CDR3 DNA sequence: TGTGCCAGCAGTTCCGGCGGGTACTCCTACAATGAGCAGTTCTTC.

The chain recombines TRBV5-1 with TRBJ2-7, with TRBD1 as a possible D gene (6 bases). The V and J ends lost 3 bases and 0 bases respectively, with 16 bases between them. This CDR3 region has 16 residues. Germline assignment: CDR1 SGHRS and CDR2 YFSETQ. The CDR3 coding sequence is TGCGCCAGCAGCTCCGGGACAAGCCCCTACTCCTACGAGCAGTACTTC. Its protein is CASSSGTSPYSYEQYF.

The chain carries TRBV28 and TRBJ2-5; D remains ambiguous. This CDR3 is built from 13 residues. V was cut by 2 bases and J by 2 bases, with 6 bases left in between. The germline V gene encodes CDR1 MDHEN and CDR2 SYDVKM. The CDR3 region is CASSLPPQETQYF. DNA for the CDR3: TGTGCCAGCAGTTTACCCCCACAAGAGACCCAGTACTTC.

J is TRBJ2-3 and V is TRBV30; 10 nucleotides align to TRBD2. With V trimmed by 7 bases and J by 3 bases, 10 bases remained unmatched. The CDR3 has 15 residues. Looked up from germline, CDR1 is GTSNPN and CDR2 is SVGIG (reference sequence). As DNA, the CDR3 is TGTGCCTTTCAGACTAGCGGGTTCAAGACAGATACGCAGTATTTT. This codes for CAFQTSGFKTDTQYF.

This clone was detected only a few times. The chain has TRBV6-6 and TRBJ2-1; TRBD1 aligns across 9 bases. Germline CDR1 MNHNY, CDR2 SVGAGI (reference sequence). The CDR3 totals 16 residues. Trimming removed 8 bases from V and 1 base from J; junction bases left unmatched: 9. The CDR3 DNA reads TGTGCCAGCGACCGCGACGGGACAGGGTCCTACAATGAGCAGTTCTTC. Protein product: CASDRDGTGSYNEQFF.

The chain has TRBV28 and TRBJ1-5; TRBD1 might be the D (5 bases). The V gene's germline CDR1 is MDHEN and CDR2 SYDVKM. The CDR3 runs 14 residues. V lost 2 bases and J 6 bases, leaving 11 bases between the germline ends. CDR3 sequence reads: CASSLVGGGQPQHF. The CDR3 DNA follows: TGTGCCAGCAGTTTAGTTGGGGGGGGTCAGCCCCAGCATTTT.

The V gene is TRBV5-1, the J gene TRBJ2-2; 9 bases fit TRBD2. The CDR3 contains 14 residues. Trimming took 1 base from V and 8 from J; bases not matched to a gene: 3. Germline V gives CDR1 SGHRS, CDR2 YFSETQ. The CDR3 reads CASSLFSGSGELFF. In DNA, the CDR3 is TGCGCCAGCAGCTTGTTTAGCGGGAGTGGGGAGCTGTTTTTT. Full variable domain (rest looked up from reference TRBV5-1 and TRBJ2-2): KAGVTQTPRYLIKTRGQQVTLSCSPISGHRSVSWYQQTPGQGLQFLFEYFSETQRNKGNFPGRFSGRQFSNSRSEMNVSTLELGDSALYLCASSLFSGSGELFFGEGSRLTVL.

A few counts support this clone. This rearrangement joins TRBV5-4 to TRBJ2-5, with TRBD2 matching over 15 bases. V was pared by 9 bases and J by 5 bases, with 5 bases of the junction left unmatched. Germline V gene lookup returns CDR1 SGHNT and CDR2 YYREEE (reference sequence). The CDR3 is 14 amino acids. CDR3 in amino acids: CATGLAGGGETQYF. DNA of the CDR3: TGTGCCACCGGACTAGCGGGAGGGGGGGAGACCCAGTACTTC.

V and J are TRBV7-9 and TRBJ1-2, with D possibly matching TRBD1 (5 bases). This CDR3 spans 18 amino acids. Germline V gene sequence: CDR1 SEHNR, CDR2 FQNEAQ (reference sequence). Deletions cut 1 base from V and 8 bases from J, with 26 bases between. The CDR3 region has the DNA TGTGCCAGCAGCTTAGAGTCGGTGAAGACGCCCGCAGGGAAAGGCTACACCTTC. It specifies CASSLESVKTPAGKGYTF. Based on the CDR3 plus reference TRBV7-9 and TRBJ1-2, the full variable domain is DTGVSQNPRHKITKRGQNVTFRCDPISEHNRLYWYRQTLGQGPEFLTYFQNEAQLEKSRLLSDRFSAERPKGSFSTLEIQRTEQGDSAMYLCASSLESVKTPAGKGYTFGSGTRLTVV.

This clone showed up just once. The chain uses TRBV7-9 and TRBJ1-2; 9 nucleotides match TRBD1. Germline V CDR1 and CDR2: SEHNR, FQNEAQ (reference sequence). This CDR3 is 14 amino acids long. Losses at the gene ends were 10 bases for V and 8 bases for J; bases not matched to a gene: 14. CDR3 loop: CAIGRTGVLTGYTF. The DNA of the CDR3 is TGTGCCATCGGGAGGACAGGGGTCTTAACCGGCTACACCTTC.

This clone was seen only a few times. The chain is built from TRBV5-1 and TRBJ2-1; 12 bases match TRBD2. There are 15 residues in the CDR3. Germline V gives CDR1 SGHRS, CDR2 YFSETQ. V gave up 2 bases and J gave up 8 bases; unmatched junction bases: 5. CDR3 residues: CASSLRTSGDHEQFF. In DNA form, the CDR3 reads TGCGCCAGCAGCTTAAGGACTAGCGGGGACCATGAGCAGTTCTTC.

J is TRBJ2-7 and V is TRBV4-1, with D perhaps TRBD2 (5 bases). The CDR3 has 18 amino acids. Trimming removed 2 bases from V and 2 bases from J, with 22 bases in between. The V gene's germline CDR1 is MGHRA and CDR2 YSYEKL. As DNA, the CDR3 is TGCGCCAGCAGCCAATCCAACGTTTTTCTTACTAGTCCCTACGAGCAGTACTTC. This codes for CASSQSNVFLTSPYEQYF.